A single sample is the source of the 3 T cell receptor beta chains below, sequenced in a study of cytomegalovirus exposure and HLA in healthy donors. The PCR employed 60 Vbeta primers together with 13 Jbeta primers. The data were produced by immunoSEQ multiplex PCR, yet TCRdb's version contains in-frame clones alone and is incomplete. The repertoire holds over 150,000 clones, around 64% seen once, with under 3.5% in the top ten. The sample was PBMCs. The receptors stem from a woman aged 25 to 39 in good health and CMV-seronegative.

The chain recombines TRBV7-8 with TRBJ1-2; D not certain. CDR1 SGHVS and CDR2 FQNEAQ come from the germline V gene. V shed 1 base and J shed 1 base, with 7 bases lying between them. CDR3 length: 14 amino acids. CDR3 coding DNA: TGTGCCAGCAGCTTAGGGGAGATTAACTATGGCTACACCTTC. Encoded protein: CASSLGEINYGYTF.

This chain connects TRBV4-2 to TRBJ2-3; 7 bases agree with TRBD1. Germline values: CDR1 LGHNA, CDR2 YNFKEQ. V trimming: 0 bases; J trimming: 3 bases; junction bases outside the gene matches: 18. The CDR3 has 20 amino acids. The CDR3 DNA sequence: TGTGCCAGCAGCCAAGAGAACCCTGACGAAGGGACAGCTCTTACAGATACGCAGTATTTT. Protein: CASSQENPDEGTALTDTQYF.

The chain uses TRBV6-5 and TRBJ2-7, with 11 bases lining up with TRBD1. There are 14 residues in the CDR3. Germline V gives CDR1 MNHEY, CDR2 SVGAGI. V trimming: 6 bases; J trimming: 3 bases; junction bases outside the gene matches: 4. The DNA for the CDR3 is TGTGCCAGCAGGCCCGGGACAGGGGGCTACGAGCAGTACTTC. This gives the protein CASRPGTGGYEQYF.